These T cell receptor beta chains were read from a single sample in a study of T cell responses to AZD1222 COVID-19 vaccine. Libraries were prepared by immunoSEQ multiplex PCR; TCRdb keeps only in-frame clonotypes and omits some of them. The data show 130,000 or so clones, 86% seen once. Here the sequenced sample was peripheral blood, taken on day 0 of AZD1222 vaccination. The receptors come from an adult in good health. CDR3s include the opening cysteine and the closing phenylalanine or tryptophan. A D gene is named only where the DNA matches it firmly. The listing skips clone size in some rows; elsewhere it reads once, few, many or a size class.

cdr3_aa: CASSLEATGQDEQYF; cdr3_nt: TGTGCCAGCAGCTTAGAGGCAACGGGACAGGACGAGCAGTACTTC; d_call: TRBD1; cdr3_length: 15; j_call: TRBJ2-7; v_call: TRBV7-6; clone_size: -
cdr3_aa: CAISERVPRQANNQPQHF; cdr3_nt: TGTGCCATCAGTGAGAGGGTACCCAGACAGGCGAACAATCAGCCCCAGCATTTT; d_call: -; cdr3_length: 18; j_call: TRBJ1-5; v_call: TRBV10-3; clone_size: -
cdr3_aa: CAWSPQVLGTDTQYF; cdr3_nt: TGTGCCTGGAGTCCCCAGGTACTAGGCACAGATACGCAGTATTTT; d_call: -; cdr3_length: 15; j_call: TRBJ2-3; v_call: TRBV30; clone_size: -
cdr3_aa: CASSVTYEQYF; cdr3_nt: TGTGCCAGCAGCGTAACCTACGAGCAGTACTTC; d_call: -; cdr3_length: 11; j_call: TRBJ2-7; v_call: TRBV5-6; clone_size: -
cdr3_aa: CATSEGGTGVQPQHF; cdr3_nt: TGTGCCACCAGTGAAGGAGGGACAGGTGTTCAGCCCCAGCATTTT; d_call: TRBD1; cdr3_length: 15; j_call: TRBJ1-5; v_call: TRBV24-1; clone_size: -
cdr3_aa: CASSSRQGDQPQHF; cdr3_nt: TGTGCCAGCTCATCGCGACAGGGAGATCAGCCCCAGCATTTT; d_call: TRBD1; cdr3_length: 14; j_call: TRBJ1-5; v_call: TRBV18; clone_size: once
cdr3_aa: CASSSNPTDTQYF; cdr3_nt: TGTGCCAGCAGCTCTAACCCCACAGATACGCAGTATTTT; d_call: -; cdr3_length: 13; j_call: TRBJ2-3; v_call: TRBV13; clone_size: -
cdr3_aa: CASHEGDLNEKLFF; cdr3_nt: TGTGCCAGCCATGAAGGGGATTTAAATGAAAAACTGTTTTTT; d_call: -; cdr3_length: 14; j_call: TRBJ1-4; v_call: TRBV2; clone_size: few
cdr3_aa: CASSPGGSPGDEQFF; cdr3_nt: TGTGCCAGCAGCCCAGGGGGCTCCCCGGGGGATGAGCAGTTCTTC; d_call: TRBD1; cdr3_length: 15; j_call: TRBJ2-1; v_call: TRBV7-3; clone_size: -
cdr3_aa: CASSRSQGLNEKLFF; cdr3_nt: TGTGCCAGCTCACGAAGCCAGGGTTTAAATGAAAAACTGTTTTTT; d_call: -; cdr3_length: 15; j_call: TRBJ1-4; v_call: TRBV18; clone_size: -
cdr3_aa: CASSSGSGRSYNEQFF; cdr3_nt: TGTGCCAGCAGCTCGGGTAGCGGGAGGTCCTACAATGAGCAGTTCTTC; d_call: TRBD2; cdr3_length: 16; j_call: TRBJ2-1; v_call: TRBV9; clone_size: -
cdr3_aa: CASSLKQGVFSGNTIYF; cdr3_nt: TGTGCCAGCAGCTTAAAACAAGGGGTTTTCTCTGGAAACACCATATATTTT; d_call: -; cdr3_length: 17; j_call: TRBJ1-3; v_call: TRBV7-8; clone_size: once
cdr3_aa: CASSGTVTGELFF; cdr3_nt: TGTGCCAGCAGCGGGACGGTGACCGGGGAGCTGTTTTTT; d_call: -; cdr3_length: 13; j_call: TRBJ2-2; v_call: TRBV7-9; clone_size: few
cdr3_aa: CASSVEADTDTQYF; cdr3_nt: TGTGCCAGCAGCGTAGAAGCAGACACAGATACGCAGTATTTT; d_call: -; cdr3_length: 14; j_call: TRBJ2-3; v_call: TRBV9; clone_size: -
cdr3_aa: CASSPGDGELFF; cdr3_nt: TGCGCCAGCAGCCCTGGGGACGGGGAGCTGTTTTTT; d_call: -; cdr3_length: 12; j_call: TRBJ2-2; v_call: TRBV5-1; clone_size: -
cdr3_aa: CASSYGGPNPETQYF; cdr3_nt: TGTGCCAGCAGTTACGGCGGTCCCAACCCCGAGACCCAGTACTTC; d_call: -; cdr3_length: 15; j_call: TRBJ2-5; v_call: TRBV6-5; clone_size: -
cdr3_aa: CASSSPGLNAYGYTF; cdr3_nt: TGTGCCAGCAGTTCCCCGGGACTTAATGCCTATGGCTACACCTTC; d_call: -; cdr3_length: 15; j_call: TRBJ1-2; v_call: TRBV28; clone_size: few
cdr3_aa: CAWSGLGAAQYEQYF; cdr3_nt: TGTGCCTGGAGTGGTCTAGGGGCCGCACAGTACGAGCAGTACTTC; d_call: -; cdr3_length: 15; j_call: TRBJ2-7; v_call: TRBV30; clone_size: -
cdr3_aa: CASREGPEADTQYF; cdr3_nt: TGTGCCAGCAGAGAGGGACCCGAGGCAGATACGCAGTATTTT; d_call: -; cdr3_length: 14; j_call: TRBJ2-3; v_call: TRBV11-3; clone_size: -
cdr3_aa: CASRLAGESYEQYF; cdr3_nt: TGTGCCAGCAGGCTAGCGGGAGAATCTTACGAGCAGTACTTC; d_call: TRBD2; cdr3_length: 14; j_call: TRBJ2-7; v_call: TRBV2; clone_size: -
cdr3_aa: CASSPPGQPYGYTF; cdr3_nt: TGTGCCAGCAGCCCACCGGGACAGCCGTATGGCTACACCTTC; d_call: TRBD1; cdr3_length: 14; j_call: TRBJ1-2; v_call: TRBV7-2; clone_size: -
cdr3_aa: CASSRSYEQYF; cdr3_nt: TGTGCCAGCAGCCGCTCCTACGAGCAGTACTTC; d_call: -; cdr3_length: 11; j_call: TRBJ2-7; v_call: TRBV7-8; clone_size: -
cdr3_aa: CAWDRGQGDTEAFF; cdr3_nt: TGTGCCTGGGATAGGGGACAGGGGGACACTGAAGCTTTCTTT; d_call: TRBD1; cdr3_length: 14; j_call: TRBJ1-1; v_call: TRBV30; clone_size: -
cdr3_aa: CASRSVDRGNHEQYF; cdr3_nt: TGTGCCAGTAGGTCCGTGGACAGGGGAAACCACGAGCAGTACTTC; d_call: TRBD1; cdr3_length: 15; j_call: TRBJ2-7; v_call: TRBV19; clone_size: -
cdr3_aa: CASSPTTSSGEQYF; cdr3_nt: TGTGCCAGCTCACCGACGACTAGCTCGGGCGAGCAGTACTTC; d_call: TRBD2; cdr3_length: 14; j_call: TRBJ2-7; v_call: TRBV18; clone_size: once
cdr3_aa: CASSYSAVPREGYTF; cdr3_nt: TGTGCCAGCAGTTACTCGGCAGTCCCAAGAGAGGGCTACACCTTC; d_call: -; cdr3_length: 15; j_call: TRBJ1-2; v_call: TRBV6-5; clone_size: -
cdr3_aa: CASSADRGNSPLHF; cdr3_nt: TGTGCCAGTAGCGCCGACAGGGGGAATTCACCCCTCCACTTT; d_call: TRBD1; cdr3_length: 14; j_call: TRBJ1-6; v_call: TRBV19; clone_size: -
cdr3_aa: CASTGQDYGYTF; cdr3_nt: TGTGCCAGCACTGGACAGGACTATGGCTACACCTTC; d_call: TRBD1; cdr3_length: 12; j_call: TRBJ1-2; v_call: TRBV28; clone_size: -
cdr3_aa: CASSREGGTDTQYF; cdr3_nt: TGCGCCAGCAGCCGGGAGGGGGGCACAGATACGCAGTATTTT; d_call: TRBD2; cdr3_length: 14; j_call: TRBJ2-3; v_call: TRBV5-1; clone_size: -
cdr3_aa: CASSQHPSGTYEQYF; cdr3_nt: TGTGCCAGCAGCCAACACCCTAGCGGAACCTACGAGCAGTACTTC; d_call: TRBD2; cdr3_length: 15; j_call: TRBJ2-7; v_call: TRBV14; clone_size: -
cdr3_aa: CASSRGGEETQYF; cdr3_nt: TGTGCCAGCAGCCGAGGGGGTGAAGAGACCCAGTACTTC; d_call: -; cdr3_length: 13; j_call: TRBJ2-5; v_call: TRBV12-3/TRBV12-4; clone_size: -
cdr3_aa: CASSLLAGGDYGYTF; cdr3_nt: TGTGCCAGCAGTTTATTGGCAGGGGGCGACTATGGCTACACCTTC; d_call: TRBD1; cdr3_length: 15; j_call: TRBJ1-2; v_call: TRBV27; clone_size: -
cdr3_aa: CASSMAGGNEQFF; cdr3_nt: TGTGCCAGCAGTATGGCGGGGGGGAATGAGCAGTTCTTC; d_call: TRBD2; cdr3_length: 13; j_call: TRBJ2-1; v_call: TRBV6-5; clone_size: -
cdr3_aa: CASSQTGGQGSPEAFF; cdr3_nt: TGTGCCAGCAGTCAAACTGGCGGACAGGGGAGTCCTGAAGCTTTCTTT; d_call: TRBD1; cdr3_length: 16; j_call: TRBJ1-1; v_call: TRBV6-2/TRBV6-3; clone_size: -
cdr3_aa: CASSMDRADTQYF; cdr3_nt: TGTGCCAGTAGTATGGACAGGGCCGATACGCAGTATTTT; d_call: TRBD1; cdr3_length: 13; j_call: TRBJ2-3; v_call: TRBV19; clone_size: -
cdr3_aa: CASSLVGGRQPQHF; cdr3_nt: TGTGCCAGCAGCTTGGTAGGGGGCAGGCAGCCCCAGCATTTT; d_call: TRBD1; cdr3_length: 14; j_call: TRBJ1-5; v_call: TRBV5-6; clone_size: -
cdr3_aa: CASSLDWTAGNTIYF; cdr3_nt: TGTGCCAGCAGCTTAGATTGGACCGCCGGAAACACCATATATTTT; d_call: -; cdr3_length: 15; j_call: TRBJ1-3; v_call: TRBV11-2; clone_size: -
cdr3_aa: CASSLAADFGNTIYF; cdr3_nt: TGTGCCAGCAGCTTAGCGGCTGATTTCGGAAACACCATATATTTT; d_call: -; cdr3_length: 15; j_call: TRBJ1-3; v_call: TRBV7-2; clone_size: few
cdr3_aa: CATSRDIRSSYNEQFF; cdr3_nt: TGTGCCACCAGCAGAGATATCCGGAGCTCCTACAATGAGCAGTTCTTC; d_call: -; cdr3_length: 16; j_call: TRBJ2-1; v_call: TRBV15; clone_size: -
cdr3_aa: CASSSLQLANEQFF; cdr3_nt: TGTGCCAGCAGCTCCCTACAACTAGCGAATGAGCAGTTCTTC; d_call: TRBD2; cdr3_length: 14; j_call: TRBJ2-1; v_call: TRBV7-8; clone_size: -
cdr3_aa: CASSIRQGTYEQYF; cdr3_nt: TGTGCCAGTAGTATCAGACAGGGAACCTACGAGCAGTACTTC; d_call: TRBD1; cdr3_length: 14; j_call: TRBJ2-7; v_call: TRBV19; clone_size: -
cdr3_aa: CASSSGTPRNEKLFF; cdr3_nt: TGTGCCAGCAGCTCCGGGACACCGCGTAATGAAAAACTGTTTTTT; d_call: -; cdr3_length: 15; j_call: TRBJ1-4; v_call: TRBV9; clone_size: -
cdr3_aa: CAISESLVPGNTIYF; cdr3_nt: TGTGCCATCAGTGAGTCGCTAGTTCCTGGAAACACCATATATTTT; d_call: -; cdr3_length: 15; j_call: TRBJ1-3; v_call: TRBV10-3; clone_size: once